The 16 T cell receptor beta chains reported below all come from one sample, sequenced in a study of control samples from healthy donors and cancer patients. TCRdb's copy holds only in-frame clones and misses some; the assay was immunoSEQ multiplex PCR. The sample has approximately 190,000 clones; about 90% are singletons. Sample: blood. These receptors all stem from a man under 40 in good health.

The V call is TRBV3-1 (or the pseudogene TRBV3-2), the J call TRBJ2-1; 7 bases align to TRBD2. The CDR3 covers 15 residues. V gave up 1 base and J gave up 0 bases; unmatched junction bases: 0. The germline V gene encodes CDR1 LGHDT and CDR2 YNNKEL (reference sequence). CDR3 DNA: TGTGCCAGCAGCCAAGCGGGGGGCTCCTACAATGAGCAGTTCTTC. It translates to CASSQAGGSYNEQFF.

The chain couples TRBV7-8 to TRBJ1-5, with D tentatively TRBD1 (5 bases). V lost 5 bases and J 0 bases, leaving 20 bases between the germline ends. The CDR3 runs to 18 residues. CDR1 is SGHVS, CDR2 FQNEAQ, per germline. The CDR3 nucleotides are TGTGCCAGCAGCCCAGAAAATTATCAGGGTTATAGCAATCAGCCCCAGCATTTT. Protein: CASSPENYQGYSNQPQHF.

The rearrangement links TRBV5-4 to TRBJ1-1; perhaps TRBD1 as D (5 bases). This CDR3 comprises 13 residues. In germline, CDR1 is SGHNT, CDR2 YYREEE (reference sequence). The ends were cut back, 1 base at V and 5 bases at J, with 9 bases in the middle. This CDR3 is CASSLRGGTEAFF. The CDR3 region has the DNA TGTGCCAGCAGCTTGCGGGGGGGAACTGAAGCTTTCTTT.

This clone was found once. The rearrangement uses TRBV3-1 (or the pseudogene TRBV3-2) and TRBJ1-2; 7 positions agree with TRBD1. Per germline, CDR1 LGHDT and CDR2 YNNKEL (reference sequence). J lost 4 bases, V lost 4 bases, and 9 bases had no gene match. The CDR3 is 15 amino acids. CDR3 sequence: CASSRGGQQSYGYTF. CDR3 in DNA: TGTGCCAGCAGCCGAGGGGGACAGCAATCCTATGGCTACACCTTC.

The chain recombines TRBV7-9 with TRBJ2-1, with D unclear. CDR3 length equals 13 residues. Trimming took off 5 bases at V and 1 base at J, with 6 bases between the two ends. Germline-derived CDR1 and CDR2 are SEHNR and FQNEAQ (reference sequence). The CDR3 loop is CASSLESYNEQFF. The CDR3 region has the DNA TGTGCCAGCAGCCTCGAGTCCTACAATGAGCAGTTCTTC.

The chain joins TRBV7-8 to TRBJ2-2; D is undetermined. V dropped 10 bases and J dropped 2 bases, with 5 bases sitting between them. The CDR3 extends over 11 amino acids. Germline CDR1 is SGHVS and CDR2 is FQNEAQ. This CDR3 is CATLNTGELFF. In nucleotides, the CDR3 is TGTGCCACCCTTAACACCGGGGAGCTGTTTTTT.

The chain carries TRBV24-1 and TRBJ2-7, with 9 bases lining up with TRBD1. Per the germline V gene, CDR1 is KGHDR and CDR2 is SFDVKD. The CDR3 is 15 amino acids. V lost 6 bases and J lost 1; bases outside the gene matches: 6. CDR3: CATSPGGQGSYEQYF. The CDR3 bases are TGTGCCACCAGTCCTGGGGGACAGGGTTCCTACGAGCAGTACTTC.

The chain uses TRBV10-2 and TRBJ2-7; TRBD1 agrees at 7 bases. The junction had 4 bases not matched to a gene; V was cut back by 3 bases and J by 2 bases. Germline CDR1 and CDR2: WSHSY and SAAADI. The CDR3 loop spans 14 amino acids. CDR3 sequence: CASSDRDSTYEQYF. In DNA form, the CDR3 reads TGCGCCAGCAGTGACCGGGACAGCACCTACGAGCAGTACTTC.

The CDR3 spells CASSLARRETQYF. CDR3 in DNA: TGTGCCAGCAGCCTAGCCCGGAGAGAGACGCAGTATTTT. V usage is TRBV11-2 and J usage is TRBJ2-3; TRBD2 is a possible D gene (5 bases). Trimming left V 5 bases short and J 9 bases short, with 15 bases between. Per germline, CDR1 SGHAT and CDR2 FQNNGV. This CDR3 is built from 13 residues.

The CDR3 loop is CASSPTLVHRNNEQFF. For the CDR3, the DNA is TGTGCCAGCAGCCCGACCCTAGTCCACAGAAACAATGAGCAGTTCTTC. V is TRBV5-6 and J is TRBJ2-1; D is ambiguous. V was cut by 4 bases and J by 5 bases, with 19 bases left in between. The CDR3 runs to 16 residues. Germline CDR1 is SGHDT and CDR2 is YYEEEE.

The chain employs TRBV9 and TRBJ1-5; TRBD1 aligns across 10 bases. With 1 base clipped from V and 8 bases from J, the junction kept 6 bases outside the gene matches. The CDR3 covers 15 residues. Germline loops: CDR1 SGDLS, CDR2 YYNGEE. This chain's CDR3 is CASSVTGQGVEPQHF. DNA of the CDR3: TGTGCCAGCAGCGTAACAGGACAGGGGGTCGAGCCCCAGCATTTT.

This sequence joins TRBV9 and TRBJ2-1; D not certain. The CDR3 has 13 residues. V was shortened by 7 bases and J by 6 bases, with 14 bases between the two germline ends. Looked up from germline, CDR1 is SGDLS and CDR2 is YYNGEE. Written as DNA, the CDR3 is TGTGCCAGCGGGCCCCCGGAACCCAATGAGCAGTTCTTC. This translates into CASGPPEPNEQFF.

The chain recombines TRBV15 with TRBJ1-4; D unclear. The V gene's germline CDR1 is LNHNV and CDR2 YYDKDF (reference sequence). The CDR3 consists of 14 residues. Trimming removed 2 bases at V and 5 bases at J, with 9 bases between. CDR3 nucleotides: TGTGCCACCAGCAGACCTTCTGGGAATGAAAAACTGTTTTTT. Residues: CATSRPSGNEKLFF.

The CDR3 loop is CASSSDRGRNSPLHF. CDR3 nucleotide sequence: TGTGCCAGTAGTAGCGACAGGGGGCGGAATTCACCCCTCCACTTT. The chain couples TRBV19 to TRBJ1-6, with 10 bases aligning to TRBD1. Germline V gene lookup returns CDR1 LNHDA and CDR2 SQIVND (reference sequence). The junction had 4 bases not matched to a gene; V was cut back by 4 bases and J by 7 bases. The CDR3 is 15 amino acids.

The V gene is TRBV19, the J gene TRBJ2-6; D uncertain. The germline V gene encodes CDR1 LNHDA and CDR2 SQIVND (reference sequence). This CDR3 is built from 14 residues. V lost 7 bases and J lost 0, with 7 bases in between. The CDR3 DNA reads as TGTGCCAGTAACCCAAACTCTGGGGCCAACGTCCTGACTTTC. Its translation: CASNPNSGANVLTF.

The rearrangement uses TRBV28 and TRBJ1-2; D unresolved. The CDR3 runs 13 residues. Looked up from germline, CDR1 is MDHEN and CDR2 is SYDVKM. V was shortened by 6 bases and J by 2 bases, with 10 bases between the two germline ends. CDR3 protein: CASSETLNYGYTF. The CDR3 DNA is TGTGCCAGCAGCGAGACCCTCAACTATGGCTACACCTTC.